The TCR beta chain described here comes from a study of blood T cells in healthy people across ages. This clonotype was observed at least ten times. In terms of origin and age, donors were healthy Caucasian individuals from Russia aged about 6 to 100. Alongside a J-beta primer mix, a sample-barcoded 5' primer served in a second PCR lasting roughly 6 to 11 cycles. Researchers report that each sample yielded at least 3 million CDR3-containing paired-end reads. TCRdb re-derived calls from the 5' RACE reads in MiXCR, one entry per CDR3 protein. The data contain 800,000 to 950,000 distinct CDR3 sequences, 36% of them seen just once; the ten biggest clones take up over 10%. Sequences were obtained from blood. The source is a man between 18 and 35 years old in good health.

CDR3 nucleotide sequence: TGCAGTGCGGACCCCGGGACAGGGTTCGTAAATGAGCAGTTCTTC. Translating gives CSADPGTGFVNEQFF. The chain couples TRBV20-1 to TRBJ2-1; the match to TRBD1 covers 9 bases. Unmatched junction bases numbered 13, after V lost 6 bases and J lost 7 bases. CDR3 length equals 15 residues. Germline V gives CDR1 DFQATT, CDR2 SNEGSKA (reference sequence).